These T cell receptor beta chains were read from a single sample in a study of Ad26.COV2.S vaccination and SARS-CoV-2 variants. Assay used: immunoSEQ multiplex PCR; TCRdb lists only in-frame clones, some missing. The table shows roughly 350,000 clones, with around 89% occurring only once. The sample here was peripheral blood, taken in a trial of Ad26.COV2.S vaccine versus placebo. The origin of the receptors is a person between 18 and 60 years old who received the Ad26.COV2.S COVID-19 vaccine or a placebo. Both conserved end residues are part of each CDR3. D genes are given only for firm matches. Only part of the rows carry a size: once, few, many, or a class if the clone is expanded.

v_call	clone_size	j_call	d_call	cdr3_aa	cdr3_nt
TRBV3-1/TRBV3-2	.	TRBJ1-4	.	CASSPRGSEKLFF	TGTGCCAGCAGCCCCAGGGGAAGCGAAAAACTGTTTTTT
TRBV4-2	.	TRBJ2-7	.	CASSPQGYGEQYF	TGTGCCAGCAGCCCCCAAGGCTACGGCGAGCAGTACTTC
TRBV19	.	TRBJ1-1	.	CASSTKRWAEAFF	TGTGCCAGTAGTACAAAGAGATGGGCTGAAGCTTTCTTT
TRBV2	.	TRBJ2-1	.	CASRGGVPGEQFF	TGTGCCAGCAGGGGGGGAGTCCCCGGTGAGCAGTTCTTC
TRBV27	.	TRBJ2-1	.	CASSLLDIGEQFF	TGTGCCAGCAGTTTATTGGATATTGGTGAGCAGTTCTTC
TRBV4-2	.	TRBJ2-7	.	CASSQGVIQYF	TGTGCCAGCAGCCAAGGGGTAATCCAGTACTTC
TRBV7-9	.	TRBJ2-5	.	CASSGSVLAETQYF	TGTGCCAGCAGCGGATCCGTATTGGCGGAGACCCAGTACTTC
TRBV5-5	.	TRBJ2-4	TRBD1	CASSIRTGNNIQYF	TGTGCCAGCAGCATCCGGACAGGGAATAACATTCAGTACTTC
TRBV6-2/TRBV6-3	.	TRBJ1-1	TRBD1	CASSSDRAPGGGPEAFF	TGTGCCAGCAGTTCCGACAGGGCGCCAGGTGGTGGACCTGAAGCTTTCTTT
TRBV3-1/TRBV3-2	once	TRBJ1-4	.	CASSQFREKLFF	TGTGCCAGCAGCCAATTTCGTGAAAAACTGTTTTTT
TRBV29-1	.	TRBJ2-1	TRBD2	CSVDPGLAGSYNEQFF	TGCAGCGTTGACCCGGGACTAGCGGGGTCCTACAATGAGCAGTTCTTC
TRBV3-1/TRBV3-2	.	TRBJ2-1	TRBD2	CASSQGVSGRDEQFF	TGTGCCAGCAGCCAAGGTGTTAGCGGGAGAGATGAGCAGTTCTTC
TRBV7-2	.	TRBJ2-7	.	CASSLTGRHEQYF	TGTGCCAGCAGCTTGACGGGGAGGCACGAGCAGTACTTC
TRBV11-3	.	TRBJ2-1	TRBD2	CASSRRGLAGNNEQFF	TGTGCCAGCAGCCGCCGAGGTCTAGCGGGGAACAATGAGCAGTTCTTC
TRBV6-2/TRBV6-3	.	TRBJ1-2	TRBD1	CASSPDRNYGYTF	TGTGCCAGCAGCCCGGACAGGAACTATGGCTACACCTTC
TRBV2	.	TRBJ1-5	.	CASSDPRTNQPQHF	TGTGCCAGCAGTGACCCTCGGACAAATCAGCCCCAGCATTTT
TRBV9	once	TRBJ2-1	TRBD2	CASSPQGLAGFSSYNEQFF	TGTGCCAGCAGCCCACAGGGACTAGCGGGTTTTAGCTCCTACAATGAGCAGTTCTTC
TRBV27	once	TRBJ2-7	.	CASIKNSGGYPYEQYF	TGTGCCAGCATCAAAAATTCCGGGGGCTACCCCTACGAGCAGTACTTC
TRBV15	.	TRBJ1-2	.	CATWDAVDYGYTF	TGTGCCACTTGGGACGCCGTCGACTATGGCTACACCTTC
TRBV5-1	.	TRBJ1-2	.	CASSETGFYGYTF	TGCGCCAGCTCTGAGACAGGCTTCTATGGCTACACCTTC
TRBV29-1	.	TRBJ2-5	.	CSGAPGSETQYF	TGCAGCGGTGCTCCAGGGTCGGAGACCCAGTACTTC
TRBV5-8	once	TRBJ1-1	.	CASSTEAGTEAFF	TGTGCCAGCAGTACCGAGGCCGGTACTGAAGCTTTCTTT
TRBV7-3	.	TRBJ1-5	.	CASSLVGNSNQPQHF	TGTGCCAGCAGCTTAGTAGGAAATAGCAATCAGCCCCAGCATTTT
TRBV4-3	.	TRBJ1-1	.	CASSHNRNKNTEAFF	TGCGCCAGCAGCCATAACAGGAATAAGAACACTGAAGCTTTCTTT
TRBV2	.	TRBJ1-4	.	CASSDTPPGTLAGKLFF	TGTGCCAGCAGTGACACACCCCCCGGGACCCTTGCCGGAAAACTGTTTTTT
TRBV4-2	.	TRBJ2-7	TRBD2	CASSQVGSGGLSYEQYF	TGTGCCAGCAGCCAGGTGGGTAGCGGGGGCCTCTCCTACGAGCAGTACTTC
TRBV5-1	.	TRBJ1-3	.	CASRLEPDSGNTIYF	TGCGCCAGCAGGCTCGAACCGGATTCTGGAAACACCATATATTTT
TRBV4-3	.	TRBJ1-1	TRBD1	CASSQDWTGNTEAFF	TGCGCCAGCAGCCAAGATTGGACAGGGAACACTGAAGCTTTCTTT
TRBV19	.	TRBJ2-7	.	CASSIGTDSYEQYF	TGTGCCAGTAGTATAGGGACGGACTCCTACGAGCAGTACTTC